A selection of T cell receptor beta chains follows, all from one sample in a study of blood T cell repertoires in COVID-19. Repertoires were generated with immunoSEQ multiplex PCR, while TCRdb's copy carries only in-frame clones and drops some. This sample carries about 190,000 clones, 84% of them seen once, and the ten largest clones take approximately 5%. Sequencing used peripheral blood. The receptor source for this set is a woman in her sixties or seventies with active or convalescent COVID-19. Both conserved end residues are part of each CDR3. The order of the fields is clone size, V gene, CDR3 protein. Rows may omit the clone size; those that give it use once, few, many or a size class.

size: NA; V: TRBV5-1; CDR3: CASSLLIGLAGVPDTQYF
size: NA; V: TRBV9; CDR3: CASSGGQGVLMDEQFF
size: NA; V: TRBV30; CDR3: CAWSPPRGAQETQYF
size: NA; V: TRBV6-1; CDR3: CASSEEGLFYEQYF
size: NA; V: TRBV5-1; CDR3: CASSLAPGLAGEGEYF
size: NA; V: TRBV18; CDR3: CASSPPEGIGYTF
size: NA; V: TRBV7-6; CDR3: CASSLVAVGGTEAFF
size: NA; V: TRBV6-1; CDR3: CASSEVYPGDF
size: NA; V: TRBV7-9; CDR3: CASSPGLTAVYNEQFF
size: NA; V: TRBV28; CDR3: CASSPPEGGYTF
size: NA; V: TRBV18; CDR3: CASSPRQGDGEQFF
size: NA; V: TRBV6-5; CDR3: CASGRGYNEQFF
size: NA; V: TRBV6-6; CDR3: CASTLAGEYEQYF
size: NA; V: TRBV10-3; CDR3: CAIGLRDYQETQYF
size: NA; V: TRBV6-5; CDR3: CASSYARGAYEQYF
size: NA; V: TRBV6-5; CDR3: CASSYAGGYTDTQYF
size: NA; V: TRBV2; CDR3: CASSVWTGRASSYEQYF
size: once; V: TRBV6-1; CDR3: CASSATGTGVLYEQFF
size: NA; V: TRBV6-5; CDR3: CASSKLAGLHNEQFF
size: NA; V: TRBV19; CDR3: CASSTSGRATFYNEQFF
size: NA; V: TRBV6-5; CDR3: CASRIQGLGNQPQHF
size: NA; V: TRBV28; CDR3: CASDNRQVWSRNQPQHF
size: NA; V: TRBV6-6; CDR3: CASTVMDKGTEAFF
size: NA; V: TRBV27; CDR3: CASSFRGGEQYF
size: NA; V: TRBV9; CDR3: CASSPHQTSSYEQYF
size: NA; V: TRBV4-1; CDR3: CASSQDPANYGYTF